This TCR beta chain was recovered during a study of blood T cell repertoires in COVID-19. Study summary: Sample material is recorded as cDNA or gDNA derived from T cells, B-cell-depleted T cells, or PBMCs.

Study members were between roughly 18 and 100 years old and lived in approximately 25 US regions. Cohort allocation depended upon clinical history that participants reported. The V and J ends lost 1 base and 5 bases respectively, with 11 bases between them. There are 15 residues in the CDR3. Germline V gene lookup returns CDR1 SGHTA and CDR2 FQGNSA. Sequencing was performed with immunoSEQ multiplex PCR; in TCRdb, only in-frame clones are kept and a portion is missing. Here the sample spans over 200,000 clones, approximately 80% being singletons. This TCR derives from a man in his fifties or sixties who had recovered from COVID-19. This chain joins TRBV7-2 and TRBJ2-2, with TRBD2 as a possible D gene (6 bases). What was sequenced was PBMCs or T cells enriched from blood (not recorded which). This CDR3 is CASSLVRRGTGELFF. The CDR3 DNA reads TGTGCCAGCAGCTTAGTTAGGCGGGGAACCGGGGAGCTGTTTTTT.